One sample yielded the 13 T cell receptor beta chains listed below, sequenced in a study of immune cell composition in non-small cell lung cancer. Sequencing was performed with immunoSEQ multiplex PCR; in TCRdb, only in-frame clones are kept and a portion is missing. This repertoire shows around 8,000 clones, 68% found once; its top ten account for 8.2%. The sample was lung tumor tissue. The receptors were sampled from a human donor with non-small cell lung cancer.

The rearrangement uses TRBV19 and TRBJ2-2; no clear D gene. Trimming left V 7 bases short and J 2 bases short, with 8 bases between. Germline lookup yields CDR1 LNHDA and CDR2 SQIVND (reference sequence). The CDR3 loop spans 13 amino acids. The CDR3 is CASTTSNTGELFF. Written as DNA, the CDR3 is TGTGCCAGTACCACGAGCAACACCGGGGAGCTGTTTTTT.

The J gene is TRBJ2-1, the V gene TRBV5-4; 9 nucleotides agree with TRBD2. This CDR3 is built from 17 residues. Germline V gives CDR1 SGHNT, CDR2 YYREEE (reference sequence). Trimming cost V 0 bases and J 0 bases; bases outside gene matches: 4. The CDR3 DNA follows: TGTGCCAGCAGCTTGGGCCTAGCGGGACGCTCCTACAATGAGCAGTTCTTC. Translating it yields CASSLGLAGRSYNEQFF. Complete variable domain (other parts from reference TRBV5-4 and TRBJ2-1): ETGVTQSPTHLIKTRGQQVTLRCSSQSGHNTVSWYQQALGQGPQFIFQYYREEENGRGNFPPRFSGLQFPNYSSELNVNALELDDSALYLCASSLGLAGRSYNEQFFGPGTRLTVL.

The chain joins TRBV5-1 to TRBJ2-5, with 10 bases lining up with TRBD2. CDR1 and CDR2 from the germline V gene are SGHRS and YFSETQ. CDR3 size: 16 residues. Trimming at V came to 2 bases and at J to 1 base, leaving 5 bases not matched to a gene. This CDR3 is CASSLEVAGGQETQYF. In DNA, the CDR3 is TGCGCCAGCAGCTTAGAAGTAGCGGGGGGCCAAGAGACCCAGTACTTC. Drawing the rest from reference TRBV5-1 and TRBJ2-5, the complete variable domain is KAGVTQTPRYLIKTRGQQVTLSCSPISGHRSVSWYQQTPGQGLQFLFEYFSETQRNKGNFPGRFSGRQFSNSRSEMNVSTLELGDSALYLCASSLEVAGGQETQYFGPGTRLLVL.

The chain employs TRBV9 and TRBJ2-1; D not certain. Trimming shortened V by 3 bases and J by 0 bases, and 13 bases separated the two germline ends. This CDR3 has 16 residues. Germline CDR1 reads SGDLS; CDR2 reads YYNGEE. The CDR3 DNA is TGTGCCAGCAGCGCTGACATGGGTAGCTCCTACAATGAGCAGTTCTTC. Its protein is CASSADMGSSYNEQFF.

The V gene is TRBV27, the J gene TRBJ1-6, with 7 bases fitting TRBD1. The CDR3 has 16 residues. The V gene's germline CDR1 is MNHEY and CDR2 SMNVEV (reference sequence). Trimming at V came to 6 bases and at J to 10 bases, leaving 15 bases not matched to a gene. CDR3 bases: TGTGCCAGCAGGTCTATAGGGGGCGCAGGCGTATCACCCCTCCACTTT. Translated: CASRSIGGAGVSPLHF.

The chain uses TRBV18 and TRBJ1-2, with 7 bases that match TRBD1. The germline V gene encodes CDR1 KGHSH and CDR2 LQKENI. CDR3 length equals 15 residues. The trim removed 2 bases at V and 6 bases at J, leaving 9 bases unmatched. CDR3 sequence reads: CASSPGNDRANGYTF. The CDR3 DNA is TGTGCCAGCTCACCAGGAAATGACAGGGCTAATGGCTACACCTTC.

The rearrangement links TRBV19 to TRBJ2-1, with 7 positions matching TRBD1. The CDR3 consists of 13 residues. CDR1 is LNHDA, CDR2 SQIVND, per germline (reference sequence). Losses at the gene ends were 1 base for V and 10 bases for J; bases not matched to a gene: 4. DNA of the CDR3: TGTGCCAGTAGTATAGGCTACAGGGGAGAGCAGTTCTTC. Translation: CASSIGYRGEQFF.

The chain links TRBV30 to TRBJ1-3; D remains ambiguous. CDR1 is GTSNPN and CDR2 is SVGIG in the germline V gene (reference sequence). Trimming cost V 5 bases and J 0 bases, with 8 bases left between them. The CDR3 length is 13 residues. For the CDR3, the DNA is TGTGCCTGGGGACTGCTCTCTGGAAACACCATATATTTT. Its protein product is CAWGLLSGNTIYF.

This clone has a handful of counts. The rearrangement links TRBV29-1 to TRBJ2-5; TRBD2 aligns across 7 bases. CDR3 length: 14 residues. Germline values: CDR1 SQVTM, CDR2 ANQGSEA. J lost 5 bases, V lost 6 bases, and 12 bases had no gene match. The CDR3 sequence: CSVHTSGTGETQYF. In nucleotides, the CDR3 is TGCAGCGTACACACCAGCGGGACTGGGGAGACCCAGTACTTC.

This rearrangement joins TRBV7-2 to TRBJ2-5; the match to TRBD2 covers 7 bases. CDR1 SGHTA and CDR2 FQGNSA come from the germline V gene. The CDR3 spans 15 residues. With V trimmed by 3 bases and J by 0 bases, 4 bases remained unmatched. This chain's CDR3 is CASSLASGNQETQYF. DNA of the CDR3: TGTGCCAGCAGCTTGGCTAGCGGCAACCAAGAGACCCAGTACTTC.

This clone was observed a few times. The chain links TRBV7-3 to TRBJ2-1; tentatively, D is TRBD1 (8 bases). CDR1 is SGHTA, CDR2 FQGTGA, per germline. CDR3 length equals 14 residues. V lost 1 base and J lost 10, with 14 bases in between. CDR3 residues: CASSLKGGDREQFF. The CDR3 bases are TGTGCCAGCAGCTTAAAGGGGGGGGACAGGGAGCAGTTCTTC.

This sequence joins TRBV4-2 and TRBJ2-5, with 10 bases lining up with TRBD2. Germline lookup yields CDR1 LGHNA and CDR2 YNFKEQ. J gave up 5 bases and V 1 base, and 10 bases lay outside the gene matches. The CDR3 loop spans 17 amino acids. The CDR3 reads CASSQVGSSGGGETQYF. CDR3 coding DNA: TGTGCCAGCAGCCAAGTAGGATCGAGCGGGGGGGGTGAGACCCAGTACTTC.

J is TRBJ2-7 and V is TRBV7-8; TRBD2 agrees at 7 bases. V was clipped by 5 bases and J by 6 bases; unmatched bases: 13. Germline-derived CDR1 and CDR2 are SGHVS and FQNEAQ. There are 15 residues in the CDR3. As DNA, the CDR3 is TGTGCCAGCAGCCGGGGGAGGGCGGGAGATGGCGAGCAGTACTTC. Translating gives CASSRGRAGDGEQYF.